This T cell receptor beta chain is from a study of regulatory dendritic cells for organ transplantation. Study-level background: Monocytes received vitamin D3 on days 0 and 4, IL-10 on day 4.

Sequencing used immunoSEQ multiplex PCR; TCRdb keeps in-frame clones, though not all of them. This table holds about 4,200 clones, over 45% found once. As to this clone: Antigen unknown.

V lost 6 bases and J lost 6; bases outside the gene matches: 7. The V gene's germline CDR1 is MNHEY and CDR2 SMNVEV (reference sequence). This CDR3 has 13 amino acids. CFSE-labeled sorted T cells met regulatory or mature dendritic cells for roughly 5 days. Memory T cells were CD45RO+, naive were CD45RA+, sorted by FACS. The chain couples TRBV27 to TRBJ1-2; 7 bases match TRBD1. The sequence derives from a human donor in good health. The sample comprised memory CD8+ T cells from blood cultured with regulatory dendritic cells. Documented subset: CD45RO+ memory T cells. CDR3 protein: CASSHGQANGYTF. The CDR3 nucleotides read TGTGCCAGCAGCCATGGACAGGCAAATGGCTACACCTTC.